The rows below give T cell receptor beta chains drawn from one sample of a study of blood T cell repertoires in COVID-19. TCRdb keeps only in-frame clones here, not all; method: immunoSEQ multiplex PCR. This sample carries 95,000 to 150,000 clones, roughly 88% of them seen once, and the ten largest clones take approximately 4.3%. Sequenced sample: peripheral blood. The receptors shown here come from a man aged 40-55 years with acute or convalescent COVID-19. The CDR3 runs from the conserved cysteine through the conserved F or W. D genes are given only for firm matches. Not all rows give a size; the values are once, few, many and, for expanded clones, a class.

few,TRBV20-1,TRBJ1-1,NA,CSASTGRPAEAFF,TGCAGTGCTAGTACAGGCCGCCCCGCTGAAGCTTTCTTT
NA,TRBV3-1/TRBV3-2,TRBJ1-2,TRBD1,CASSQDPRQGLPNYGYTF,TGTGCCAGCAGCCAAGACCCAAGACAGGGGTTGCCTAACTATGGCTACACCTTC
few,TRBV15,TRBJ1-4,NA,CATSRDKGSANEKLFF,TGTGCCACCAGCAGAGATAAGGGGTCGGCTAATGAAAAACTGTTTTTT
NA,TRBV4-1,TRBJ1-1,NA,CASSFQPGRGDTEAFF,TGCGCCAGCAGCTTCCAACCTGGGAGGGGAGACACTGAAGCTTTCTTT
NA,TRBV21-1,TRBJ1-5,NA,CASSKDLGQGNQRSNQPQHF,TGTGCCAGCAGCAAAGATTTGGGACAGGGGAATCAAAGGAGCAATCAGCCCCAGCATTTT
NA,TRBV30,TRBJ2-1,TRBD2,CAWTRLASSYNEQFF,TGTGCCTGGACCAGACTAGCGAGCTCCTACAATGAGCAGTTCTTC
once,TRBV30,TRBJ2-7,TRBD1,CAWSVVMGQGWEQYF,TGTGCCTGGAGTGTAGTAATGGGACAGGGGTGGGAGCAGTACTTC
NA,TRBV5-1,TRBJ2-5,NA,CASSLDRVEETQYF,TGCGCCAGCAGCTTGGACAGGGTCGAAGAGACCCAGTACTTC
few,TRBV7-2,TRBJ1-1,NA,CASSLVVTAVNTEAFF,TGTGCCAGCAGCTTAGTGGTGACAGCTGTGAACACTGAAGCTTTCTTT
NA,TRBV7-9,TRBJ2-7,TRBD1,CASSHSPGQVSYEQYF,TGTGCCAGCAGCCATTCCCCGGGACAGGTATCCTACGAGCAGTACTTC
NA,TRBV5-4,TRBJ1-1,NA,CASSQTRNTEAFF,TGTGCCAGCAGCCAGACAAGGAACACTGAAGCTTTCTTT
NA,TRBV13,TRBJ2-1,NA,CASSSFYNEQFF,TGTGCCAGCAGCTCGTTCTACAATGAGCAGTTCTTC
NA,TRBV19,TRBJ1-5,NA,CASTEDSQGQPQHF,TGTGCCAGTACCGAAGACAGTCAGGGTCAGCCCCAGCATTTT
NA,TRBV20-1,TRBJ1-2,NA,CSASVQGNYGYTF,TGCAGTGCTAGTGTACAGGGTAACTATGGCTACACCTTC
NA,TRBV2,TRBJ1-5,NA,CASSAGYSNQPQHF,TGTGCCAGCAGTGCGGGATATAGCAATCAGCCCCAGCATTTT
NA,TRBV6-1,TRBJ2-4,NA,CASSEAYSLGAKNIQYF,TGTGCCAGCAGTGAAGCGTACTCGCTCGGGGCCAAAAACATTCAGTACTTC
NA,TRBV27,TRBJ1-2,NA,CASSLTGPGHYGYTF,TGTGCCAGCAGTTTAACAGGGCCCGGCCACTATGGCTACACCTTC
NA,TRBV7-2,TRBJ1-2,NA,CASSLVRGGVDGYTF,TGTGCCAGCAGCTTAGTAAGAGGGGGGGTAGATGGCTACACCTTC
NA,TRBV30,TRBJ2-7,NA,CAWRRGYEQYF,TGTGCCTGGAGACGAGGGTACGAGCAGTACTTC
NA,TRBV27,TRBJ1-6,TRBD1,CASSLSRQGDRYNSPLHF,TGTGCCAGCAGTTTATCGAGACAGGGGGATAGATATAATTCACCCCTCCACTTT
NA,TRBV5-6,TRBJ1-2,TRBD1,CASSGDRGLSGYTF,TGTGCCAGCAGCGGCGACAGGGGACTAAGCGGCTACACCTTC
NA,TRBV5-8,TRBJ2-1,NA,CASPALGPTDDEQFF,TGTGCCAGCCCAGCCCTGGGGCCGACAGACGATGAGCAGTTCTTC
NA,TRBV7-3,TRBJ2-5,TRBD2,CASSLSGGPQETQYF,TGTGCCAGCAGCTTGAGCGGGGGGCCCCAAGAGACCCAGTACTTC